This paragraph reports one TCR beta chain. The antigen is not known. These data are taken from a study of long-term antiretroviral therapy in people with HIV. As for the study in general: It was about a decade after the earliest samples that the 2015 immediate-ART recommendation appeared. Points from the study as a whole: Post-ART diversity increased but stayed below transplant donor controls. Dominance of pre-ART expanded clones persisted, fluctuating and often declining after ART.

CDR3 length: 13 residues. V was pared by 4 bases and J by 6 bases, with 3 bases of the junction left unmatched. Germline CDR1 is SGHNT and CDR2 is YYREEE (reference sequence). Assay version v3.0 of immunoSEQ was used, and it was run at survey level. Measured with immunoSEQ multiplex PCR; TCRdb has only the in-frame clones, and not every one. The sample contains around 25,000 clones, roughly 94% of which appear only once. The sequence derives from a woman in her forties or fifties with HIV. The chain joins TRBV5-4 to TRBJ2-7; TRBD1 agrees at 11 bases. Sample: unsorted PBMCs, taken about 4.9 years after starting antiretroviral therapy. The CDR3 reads CASSRDRGGEQYF. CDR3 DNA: TGTGCCAGCAGCCGGGACAGGGGGGGCGAGCAGTACTTC. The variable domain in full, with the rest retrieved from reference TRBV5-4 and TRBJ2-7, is ETGVTQSPTHLIKTRGQQVTLRCSSQSGHNTVSWYQQALGQGPQFIFQYYREEENGRGNFPPRFSGLQFPNYSSELNVNALELDDSALYLCASSRDRGGEQYFGPGTRLTVT.